The rows below give T cell receptor beta chains drawn from one sample of a study of CD8+ T cells in alopecia areata. TCRdb keeps only in-frame clones here, not all; method: immunoSEQ multiplex PCR. The profile covers hundreds of thousands of clones, with over 45% appearing a single time and 0.75% to 0.95% taken by the ten largest. The sequencing used CD4+ T cells sorted from blood, collected around week 54, from a patient treated with tofacitinib. The receptors come from a human donor with alopecia areata. Each CDR3 is given with its conserved first and last residue. The D gene is left open where the match is weak. The size field is filled for only some rows; it gives once, few, many or a size class.

CDR3	DNA	size	J	V	D
CASSPLGGAGTGELFF	TGTGCCAGCAGCCCACTTGGCGGGGCGGGTACCGGGGAGCTGTTTTTT	once	TRBJ2-2	TRBV9	NA
CASSLSDSPNTEAFF	TGTGCCAGCAGCTTATCCGACAGTCCGAACACTGAAGCTTTCTTT	few	TRBJ1-1	TRBV7-8	NA
CASSSLGWGTEAFF	TGTGCCAGCAGCTCCCTAGGGTGGGGGACTGAAGCTTTCTTT	NA	TRBJ1-1	TRBV11-1	NA
CASSLEGADTQYF	TGTGCCAGCAGCTTAGAGGGTGCAGATACGCAGTATTTT	NA	TRBJ2-3	TRBV11-2	NA
CASSKRQGSSYEQYF	TGTGCCAGCAGTAAACGACAGGGTAGCTCCTACGAGCAGTACTTC	few	TRBJ2-7	TRBV6-5	TRBD1
CASTNGWGYEQYF	TGTGCCAGCACTAACGGGTGGGGATACGAGCAGTACTTC	few	TRBJ2-7	TRBV6-5	NA
CSVEIRFGTGGVSNTEAFF	TGCAGCGTTGAAATTAGGTTCGGGACAGGGGGCGTTAGTAACACTGAAGCTTTCTTT	NA	TRBJ1-1	TRBV29-1	TRBD1
CASSSQGAGTEAFF	TGTGCCAGCAGCTCCCAGGGGGCGGGCACTGAAGCTTTCTTT	NA	TRBJ1-1	TRBV7-9	TRBD1
CASSFSQNSHQPQHF	TGTGCCAGCAGCTTCAGTCAGAATTCTCATCAGCCCCAGCATTTT	NA	TRBJ1-5	TRBV5-6	NA
CASSENTYGYTF	TGTGCCAGCAGTGAGAACACCTATGGCTACACCTTC	NA	TRBJ1-2	TRBV6-1	NA
CASSHLTEDTEAFF	TGTGCCAGCAGCCACCTCACAGAGGACACTGAAGCTTTCTTT	NA	TRBJ1-1	TRBV4-2	NA
CASSLFLTGNYEQYF	TGTGCCAGCAGCTTGTTTCTGACAGGGAACTACGAGCAGTACTTC	few	TRBJ2-7	TRBV5-6	TRBD1
CASSVVGRGSHNEQFF	TGTGCCAGCAGCGTAGTAGGTCGCGGGAGCCACAATGAGCAGTTCTTC	NA	TRBJ2-1	TRBV9	TRBD2
CASSPTVGNSPLHF	TGTGCCAGCAGTCCAACAGTGGGAAATTCACCCCTCCACTTT	NA	TRBJ1-6	TRBV5-6	NA
CASSLPGDYGYTF	TGCGCCAGCAGCTTGCCGGGGGACTATGGCTACACCTTC	NA	TRBJ1-2	TRBV5-1	NA
CASDDGFNNQPQHF	TGTGCCAGCGATGACGGTTTTAACAATCAGCCCCAGCATTTT	few	TRBJ1-5	TRBV2	NA
CASSFGQGSYNEQFF	TGTGCCAGCAGTTTCGGACAGGGATCCTACAATGAGCAGTTCTTC	few	TRBJ2-1	TRBV6-1	TRBD1
CASRDISLYNEQFF	TGTGCCAGCAGGGACATTTCCCTCTACAATGAGCAGTTCTTC	NA	TRBJ2-1	TRBV25-1	NA
CSVRSTDTQYF	TGCAGTGTTCGCAGCACAGATACGCAGTATTTT	NA	TRBJ2-3	TRBV20-1	NA
CASSLGAGGGYTF	TGTGCCAGCAGCTTAGGTGCAGGAGGAGGCTACACCTTC	few	TRBJ1-2	TRBV7-2	NA
CASSVDLAGALQETQYF	TGTGCCAGCAGCGTAGATCTAGCGGGGGCTCTCCAAGAGACCCAGTACTTC	NA	TRBJ2-5	TRBV9	TRBD2
CASSESGYQETQYF	TGTGCCAGCAGTGAATCAGGTTACCAAGAGACCCAGTACTTC	NA	TRBJ2-5	TRBV25-1	NA
CASRGPYNEQFF	TGTGCCAGCCGGGGTCCGTACAATGAGCAGTTCTTC	NA	TRBJ2-1	TRBV6-5	NA
CASSGTSGRSYNEQFF	TGTGCCAGCAGCGGCACTAGCGGACGCTCCTACAATGAGCAGTTCTTC	NA	TRBJ2-1	TRBV9	TRBD2
CSYSGLAGYQETQYF	TGCAGCTACTCGGGACTAGCGGGTTACCAAGAGACCCAGTACTTC	NA	TRBJ2-5	TRBV29-1	TRBD2
CASSYGGRSYNEQFF	TGTGCCAGCAGCTACGGGGGACGCTCCTACAATGAGCAGTTCTTC	NA	TRBJ2-1	TRBV5-6	NA
CAASTTPLRQQEQYF	TGTGCCGCCAGCACAACCCCCCTAAGACAGCAAGAGCAGTACTTC	NA	TRBJ2-7	TRBV2	NA
CASSRWGPEAGWDSPLHF	TGTGCCAGCTCTCGCTGGGGCCCGGAGGCCGGGTGGGATTCACCCCTCCACTTT	NA	TRBJ1-6	TRBV18	NA
CSVALAGVGDTQYF	TGCAGCGTTGCCCTAGCGGGGGTGGGAGATACGCAGTATTTT	NA	TRBJ2-3	TRBV29-1	TRBD2
CASSWRGRAPYNEQFF	TGCGCCAGCAGCTGGAGGGGGCGGGCCCCCTACAATGAGCAGTTCTTC	NA	TRBJ2-1	TRBV5-1	NA
CASSVTGGASEQYF	TGTGCCAGCAGTGTTACGGGGGGCGCATCCGAGCAGTACTTC	NA	TRBJ2-7	TRBV25-1	NA
CSAGGGSNQPQHF	TGCAGCGCTGGGGGAGGAAGCAATCAGCCCCAGCATTTT	NA	TRBJ1-5	TRBV29-1	NA
CATSRDNRQGDGGELFF	TGTGCCACCAGCAGAGATAATCGGCAGGGCGATGGCGGGGAGCTGTTTTTT	NA	TRBJ2-2	TRBV15	NA
CASSYHRVYEQYF	TGTGCCAGCAGTTACCACAGGGTGTACGAGCAGTACTTC	once	TRBJ2-7	TRBV6-5	NA
CASSLGGDYGYTF	TGTGCCAGCAGCTTGGGCGGGGACTATGGCTACACCTTC	few	TRBJ1-2	TRBV5-6	NA
CASSFALAGNTIYF	TGTGCCAGCAGTTTTGCATTAGCTGGAAACACCATATATTTT	NA	TRBJ1-3	TRBV6-5	NA
CAWSVERTLGGYTF	TGTGCCTGGAGTGTCGAGCGGACCTTGGGTGGCTACACCTTC	few	TRBJ1-2	TRBV30	NA
CASSRAGTSGGRTAGELFF	TGTGCCAGCAGCAGGGCCGGGACTAGCGGGGGTCGAACGGCCGGGGAGCTGTTTTTT	NA	TRBJ2-2	TRBV9	TRBD2
CSVEAHRDTEAFF	TGCAGCGTTGAGGCCCACAGGGACACTGAAGCTTTCTTT	NA	TRBJ1-1	TRBV29-1	NA
CASTKRLAGATKNIQYF	TGTGCCAGTACCAAGAGGCTAGCGGGGGCGACCAAAAACATTCAGTACTTC	NA	TRBJ2-4	TRBV19	TRBD2
CATSRGLREETQYF	TGTGCCACCTCCAGGGGCTTAAGGGAAGAGACCCAGTACTTC	NA	TRBJ2-5	TRBV2	NA
CASSESWHGYTF	TGTGCCAGCAGTGAATCTTGGCATGGCTACACCTTC	NA	TRBJ1-2	TRBV2	NA
CASSLAGSPYEQYF	TGCGCCAGCAGCTTGGCAGGCAGCCCCTACGAGCAGTACTTC	NA	TRBJ2-7	TRBV5-1	NA
CASSQGTGIDQPQHF	TGTGCCAGCAGCCAAGGGACAGGGATAGATCAGCCCCAGCATTTT	NA	TRBJ1-5	TRBV4-2	TRBD1
CASRAGQGNQPQHF	TGTGCCAGCAGGGCGGGCCAGGGCAATCAGCCCCAGCATTTT	NA	TRBJ1-5	TRBV2	NA
CSVVGRDTQYF	TGCAGCGTTGTTGGAAGGGATACGCAGTATTTT	few	TRBJ2-3	TRBV29-1	NA
CSVGGGGPTGELFF	TGCAGCGTTGGAGGGGGGGGCCCCACCGGGGAGCTGTTTTTT	NA	TRBJ2-2	TRBV29-1	NA
CSVAQLANTGELFF	TGCAGCGTTGCCCAGCTAGCTAACACCGGGGAGCTGTTTTTT	NA	TRBJ2-2	TRBV29-1	NA
CASSFIAGGTDTQYF	TGCGCCAGCAGCTTCATAGCGGGAGGCACAGATACGCAGTATTTT	NA	TRBJ2-3	TRBV5-1	TRBD2
CAWRSDYGYTF	TGTGCCTGGAGATCGGACTATGGCTACACCTTC	once	TRBJ1-2	TRBV30	NA
CASSRDNQETQYF	TGTGCCAGCAGTCGGGACAATCAAGAGACCCAGTACTTC	once	TRBJ2-5	TRBV2	NA
CASSLLGSVAQDEQYF	TGTGCCAGCAGTTTATTAGGGAGTGTTGCACAGGACGAGCAGTACTTC	NA	TRBJ2-7	TRBV27	NA
CASSLEGRDNSPLHF	TGCGCCAGCAGCTTGGAGGGCAGGGATAATTCACCCCTCCACTTT	NA	TRBJ1-6	TRBV5-1	NA
CASSREGGAAEAFF	TGTGCCAGCAGCCGGGAAGGAGGGGCCGCTGAAGCTTTCTTT	NA	TRBJ1-1	TRBV4-2	NA
CASSHPSGKSYTF	TGTGCCAGCAGCCATCCGTCCGGGAAGAGCTACACCTTC	NA	TRBJ1-2	TRBV7-9	NA
CASSTGATGRTDTQYF	TGTGCCAGCAGCACCGGGGCGACGGGGCGCACAGATACGCAGTATTTT	few	TRBJ2-3	TRBV7-2	NA
CASSGRPMGGDTQYF	TGTGCCAGCAGTGGCAGACCGATGGGGGGAGATACGCAGTATTTT	NA	TRBJ2-3	TRBV2	NA
CASSSGGTEAFF	TGCGCCAGCAGCTCAGGGGGCACTGAAGCTTTCTTT	once	TRBJ1-1	TRBV5-1	TRBD1
CASSLGGNYGYTF	TGTGCCAGCAGCTTGGGAGGGAACTATGGCTACACCTTC	NA	TRBJ1-2	TRBV5-6	NA
CASSHLGQNYGYTF	TGCGCCAGCAGCCACCTGGGACAGAACTATGGCTACACCTTC	few	TRBJ1-2	TRBV4-1	TRBD1